This note documents a single T cell receptor beta chain sequence. This clonotype occurred many times. The antigen this receptor binds is unknown. Per-nucleotide qualities are absent, and no much larger clonotype sits a single base away. These data originate in a study (dated by TCRdb to 2016 to 2017). Preparation of the library involved RT-PCR. The run used an Illumina MiSeq. The public sequencing data were trimmed at Q25 with fastp and processed into clonotypes with MiXCR by TCRdb, which kept only in-frame beta chains. Rows matching on CDR3 protein sequence are summarized as one entry with the most common DNA and genes. Present in this sample are almost 700,000 distinct CDR3 sequences, over 12% of which were seen just once. Together, the top ten hold 3.6% of the sample. The receptor was derived from a female donor in good health, serving as a healthy control. Sequenced input: memory CD4+ T cells from blood.

The CDR3 loop reads CASSWGQGTNTQYF. The nucleotides read TGTGCCAGCAGTTGGGGACAGGGGACGAATACGCAGTATTTT. The receptor chain draws on TRBV6-5 and TRBJ2-3; TRBD1 fits 10 bases in the junction. Germline trimming amounts to 4 bases on V and 7 bases on J, with 5 as the count of junction bases outside the gene matches. Its CDR3 holds 14 amino acids, cysteine through phenylalanine. Just CDR3 DNA is preserved here, 42 bases in frame from base 1. CDR1 and CDR2 are read off the germline V gene as MNHEY and SVGAGI.